What follows are 8 T cell receptor beta chains derived from one specimen sequenced in a study of vaccination and CD4 T cells after COVID-19. Sequencing of DNA taken from cultured CD4+ T cells relied on the Oncomine TCR Beta short-read assay. Using its own MiXCR run on the PCR reads, TCRdb lists one record per CDR3 protein. The sample has fewer than 20,000 distinct CDR3 sequences, 25% to 35% seen once. Their cognate antigens are unknown. Sample treatment: roughly 10-day PBMC culture with coronavirus spike peptide pools or control peptides (ViraFEST assay). Sequences were obtained from cultured CD4+ T cells from blood. These receptors were obtained from a human donor with COVID-19.

The sample holds a few counts of this clonotype. DNA for the CDR3: TGTGCCAGCTCACCGACAGGGGGCGATGGTGGCTACACCTTC. The encoded protein is CASSPTGGDGGYTF. This chain joins TRBV18 and TRBJ1-2, with TRBD1 matching 10 bases. The germline gives CDR1 KGHSH, CDR2 LQKENI. This CDR3 is built from 14 residues. After removal of 3 bases from V and 7 bases from J, the junction contained 5 bases not matched to a gene.

This clonotype was observed a few times. The chain links TRBV27 to TRBJ2-2; TRBD1 matches at 9 bases. Trimming took 6 bases from V and 3 from J; bases not matched to a gene: 2. The V gene's germline CDR1 is MNHEY and CDR2 SMNVEV (reference sequence). The CDR3 runs to 14 residues. The CDR3 here is CASRTGGHTGELFF. CDR3 in DNA: TGTGCCAGCAGAACAGGGGGCCACACCGGGGAGCTGTTTTTT.

The chain joins TRBV24-1 to TRBJ2-7; the match to TRBD1 covers 12 bases. Germline lookup yields CDR1 KGHDR and CDR2 SFDVKD. Trimming at V came to 3 bases and at J to 5 bases, leaving 7 bases not matched to a gene. The CDR3 has 16 residues. The CDR3 protein is CATSDRTGTGGHEQYF. CDR3 in DNA: TGTGCCACCAGTGATCGTACCGGGACAGGGGGCCACGAGCAGTACTTC.

CDR3 in amino acids: CASSIQRPGANVLTF. CDR3 in DNA: TGTGCCAGTAGTATCCAGCGTCCTGGGGCCAACGTCCTGACTTTC. This rearrangement joins TRBV19 to TRBJ2-6; D call uncertain. The V gene lost 3 bases and the J gene lost 2 bases, with 8 bases spanning the gap. Germline V gene data show CDR1 as LNHDA and CDR2 as SQIVND (reference sequence). The CDR3 length is 15 residues.

The chain is built from TRBV5-4 and TRBJ1-2; no definite D call. Germline V gives CDR1 SGHNT, CDR2 YYREEE (reference sequence). The CDR3 totals 13 residues. The V and J ends lost 5 bases and 6 bases respectively, with 14 bases between them. In nucleotides, the CDR3 is TGTGCCAGCAGTAACCTGTCGCCTAATGGCTACACCTTC. As protein: CASSNLSPNGYTF.

This clonotype was recorded a few times. The rearrangement joins TRBV6-2 or TRBV6-3 to TRBJ1-2; D is perhaps TRBD1 (6 bases). The CDR3 spans 14 residues. Trimming shortened V by 6 bases and J by 5 bases, and 16 bases separated the two germline ends. Germline assignment: CDR1 MNHEY and CDR2 SVGEGT. DNA of the CDR3: TGTGCCAGCAGCAACCCGGGACACCAATATGGCTACACCTTC. Translated, it gives CASSNPGHQYGYTF.

In this sample, this clonotype turned up a few times. The rearrangement uses TRBV7-9 and TRBJ2-5; tentatively, D is TRBD1 or TRBD2 (6 bases each). Trimming took off 5 bases at V and 5 bases at J, with 12 bases between the two ends. Germline assignment: CDR1 SEHNR and CDR2 FQNEAQ (reference sequence). CDR3 length equals 13 residues. The DNA for the CDR3 is TGTGCCAGCAGCCTAAGGGGGGTGGAGACCCAGTACTTC. This gives the protein CASSLRGVETQYF.

The chain combines TRBV6-5 with TRBJ1-1; unclear D gene. The V end lost 0 bases, the J end lost 4 bases, and 3 bases lay between the germline ends. Looked up from germline, CDR1 is MNHEY and CDR2 is SVGAGI. The CDR3 extends over 12 amino acids. The CDR3 reads CASSYSSTEAFF. CDR3 in DNA: TGTGCCAGCAGTTACTCGAGCACTGAAGCTTTCTTT.